Each of the 24 T cell receptor beta chains below was sequenced from the same sample in a study of cytomegalovirus exposure and HLA in healthy donors. PCR involved 60 Vbeta and 13 Jbeta primers. Libraries were prepared by immunoSEQ multiplex PCR; TCRdb keeps only in-frame clonotypes and omits some of them. The sample lists 150,000 to 200,000 clones; approximately 80% were seen once. Source material: PBMCs. Receptor source: a man aged 55 to 70 in good health and CMV-seronegative.

The chain employs TRBV5-6 and TRBJ1-1; TRBD1 matches 7 bases. This CDR3 is 15 amino acids long. CDR1 and CDR2 (germline): SGHDT, YYEEEE. Losses at the gene ends were 4 bases for V and 4 bases for J; bases not matched to a gene: 10. The CDR3 sequence: CASSRTETGSTEAFF. The CDR3, as DNA: TGTGCCAGCAGCCGAACAGAGACAGGGTCCACTGAAGCTTTCTTT.

In this sample, this clone turned up a few times. This rearrangement joins TRBV30 to TRBJ1-3, with TRBD1 identical over 9 bases. The V gene's germline CDR1 is GTSNPN and CDR2 SVGIG (reference sequence). V lost 3 bases, J lost 1 base, and 7 bases stayed unmatched. The CDR3 sequence is 16 residues long. The CDR3 spells CAWSLTGGLSGNTIYF. DNA of the CDR3: TGTGCCTGGAGCTTGACAGGGGGTTTATCTGGAAACACCATATATTTT.

The chain carries TRBV5-1 and TRBJ2-3; D perhaps matches TRBD2 (5 bases). This CDR3 is built from 13 residues. V dropped 4 bases and J dropped 0 bases, with 6 bases sitting between them. Germline V CDR1 and CDR2: SGHRS, YFSETQ. This CDR3 is CASSRRSTDTQYF. DNA for the CDR3: TGCGCCAGCAGCCGGAGGAGCACAGATACGCAGTATTTT.

The chain has TRBV5-4 and TRBJ1-2; possible D gene TRBD1, 5 bases. Germline CDR1 SGHNT, CDR2 YYREEE (reference sequence). The length of the CDR3 is 16 residues. The V and J ends lost 3 bases and 7 bases respectively, with 22 bases between them. CDR3 loop: CASSSEPHPGVGGYTF. The CDR3 DNA reads TGTGCCAGCAGCTCAGAGCCTCACCCGGGGGTAGGTGGCTACACCTTC.

The rearrangement links TRBV6-1 to TRBJ1-3; D is unclear. V lost 3 bases, J lost 0 bases, and 21 bases lay in between. This CDR3 has 19 residues. The V gene's germline CDR1 is MNHNS and CDR2 SASEGT. The CDR3 loop is CASSEGLFFEHLSGNTIYF. The CDR3 DNA is TGTGCCAGCAGTGAGGGCCTTTTCTTTGAACACCTCTCTGGAAACACCATATATTTT.

This chain links TRBV6-5 with TRBJ2-5, with TRBD1 matching over 10 bases. Germline V CDR1 and CDR2: MNHEY, SVGAGI. This CDR3 spans 15 amino acids. J was trimmed by 2 bases and V by 2 bases; bases with no gene match: 2. The chain's CDR3 is CASSYGGQGQETQYF. The CDR3 DNA sequence: TGTGCCAGCAGTTACGGGGGACAGGGGCAAGAGACCCAGTACTTC.

The genes are TRBV28 and TRBJ2-7; D is unclear. The V gene lost 1 base and the J gene lost 0 bases, with 10 bases spanning the gap. The CDR3 is 15 residues long. Germline V gene data show CDR1 as MDHEN and CDR2 as SYDVKM. The CDR3 DNA follows: TGTGCCAGCAGTTTATTCCGGGTAAGCTCCTACGAGCAGTACTTC. It is translated as CASSLFRVSSYEQYF.

The chain links TRBV2 to TRBJ2-4; D not certain. Germline V gene sequence: CDR1 SNHLY, CDR2 FYNNEI. The ends were cut back, 0 bases at V and 2 bases at J, with 11 bases in the middle. The CDR3 consists of 16 residues. The CDR3, as DNA: TGTGCCAGCAGTGAAGCGCCGGCAGGATCCAAAAACATTCAGTACTTC. Translation gives CASSEAPAGSKNIQYF.

The rearrangement links TRBV7-2 to TRBJ2-7; D is perhaps TRBD2 (6 bases). V gave up 5 bases and J gave up 0 bases, with 20 bases separating them. CDR1 and CDR2 from the germline V gene are SGHTA and FQGNSA. The CDR3 runs 17 residues. This CDR3 is CASSRSGGGESSYEQYF. In nucleotides, the CDR3 is TGTGCCAGCAGCCGTAGCGGAGGAGGGGAAAGCTCCTACGAGCAGTACTTC.

This clone was counted between two and nine times. This chain uses TRBV2 with TRBJ2-7; TRBD2 agrees at 8 bases. Per germline, CDR1 SNHLY and CDR2 FYNNEI. This CDR3 region has 14 residues. The trim removed 7 bases at V and 5 bases at J, leaving 10 bases unmatched. CDR3 sequence (DNA): TGTGCCAGCAAAGGGCGGGAGGATTTCGACGAGCAGTACTTC. Translated, it gives CASKGREDFDEQYF.

The V call is TRBV15, the J call TRBJ2-5; 11 bases align to TRBD2. The assigned J gene may be wrong: the sequence end matches TRBJ2-7 better. Germline CDR1 is LNHNV and CDR2 is YYDKDF (reference sequence). CDR3 size: 15 residues. The CDR3 coding sequence is TGTGCCACCAGCAAACGGACTAGCGGGTCCTACGAGCAGTACTTC. This sequence encodes CATSKRTSGSYEQYF.

A few counts support this clone. The chain is built from TRBV7-9 and TRBJ2-6, with 7 positions matching TRBD1. The J segment lost 4 bases and the V segment lost 2 bases, leaving 14 bases of the junction unmatched. In germline, CDR1 is SEHNR, CDR2 FQNEAQ (reference sequence). There are 19 residues in the CDR3. This CDR3 reads CASSLNVGTVYKGANVLTF. The CDR3 bases are TGTGCCAGCAGCTTAAATGTGGGGACAGTGTATAAGGGGGCCAACGTCCTGACTTTC. Looking up the rest from reference TRBV7-9 and TRBJ2-6 gives the full variable domain: DTGVSQNPRHKITKRGQNVTFRCDPISEHNRLYWYRQTLGQGPEFLTYFQNEAQLEKSRLLSDRFSAERPKGSFSTLEIQRTEQGDSAMYLCASSLNVGTVYKGANVLTFGAGSRLTVL.

The chain couples TRBV10-2 to TRBJ1-4, with 7 bases identical to TRBD1. The CDR3 length is 13 residues. Looked up from germline, CDR1 is WSHSY and CDR2 is SAAADI. V was clipped by 8 bases and J by 3 bases; unmatched bases: 3. CDR3 nucleotide sequence: TGCGCCAGCGGGACAGCTTCTAATGAAAAACTGTTTTTT. Its translation: CASGTASNEKLFF.

This clone was seen only a few times. The chain uses TRBV27 and TRBJ2-1, with D perhaps matching TRBD2 (5 bases). Per the germline V gene, CDR1 is MNHEY and CDR2 is SMNVEV (reference sequence). CDR3 length: 15 residues. Between the trimmed V and J ends, which lost 0 bases and 2 bases, there was a span of 8 bases. Written as DNA, the CDR3 is TGTGCCAGCAGTTTATCGGACTCTCCCTACAATGAGCAGTTCTTC. It is translated as CASSLSDSPYNEQFF.

The gene calls are TRBV18 and TRBJ1-3; 10 positions match TRBD1. The CDR3 contains 19 residues. Losses at the gene ends were 4 bases for V and 0 bases for J; bases not matched to a gene: 12. Germline CDR1 and CDR2: KGHSH and LQKENI. The CDR3 DNA follows: TGTGCCAGCTCACTCCGGGACAGGGGACAAACCAACTCTGGAAACACCATATATTTT. Translated: CASSLRDRGQTNSGNTIYF.

This clone was detected only once. The J gene is TRBJ1-1, the V gene TRBV30; D uncertain. CDR3 length: 13 residues. V lost 2 bases and J lost 3, with 10 bases in between. Germline V gene lookup returns CDR1 GTSNPN and CDR2 SVGIG (reference sequence). CDR3 region: CAWSPGRDTEAFF. CDR3 DNA sequence: TGTGCCTGGAGTCCCGGTCGGGACACTGAAGCTTTCTTT.

This clone was detected ten times or more. The chain joins TRBV29-1 to TRBJ2-7; a weak D match, TRBD1 (6 bases). This CDR3 is 13 amino acids long. The germline V and J ends were trimmed by 7 bases and 7 bases, with 20 bases remaining between them. CDR1 is SQVTM and CDR2 is ANQGSEA in the germline V gene. DNA of the CDR3: TGCAGCGCCCGACAGGCGTCGTCGGGGGAGCAGTACTTC. Encoded protein: CSARQASSGEQYF.

The chain combines TRBV7-8 with TRBJ2-5, with 7 bases fitting TRBD2. J lost 6 bases, V lost 5 bases, and 15 bases had no gene match. The CDR3 spans 16 residues. Germline V gene sequence: CDR1 SGHVS, CDR2 FQNEAQ. CDR3 sequence: CASSIVRTSNTQTQYF. CDR3 sequence (DNA): TGTGCCAGCAGCATCGTGCGGACTAGTAATACACAGACCCAGTACTTC.

This sequence joins TRBV7-9 and TRBJ1-1, with TRBD1 identical over 12 bases. The CDR3 consists of 14 residues. V was clipped by 8 bases and J by 6 bases; unmatched bases: 7. CDR1 is SEHNR and CDR2 is FQNEAQ in the germline V gene (reference sequence). The CDR3 nucleotides read TGTGCCAGCCAACTTGGGACAGGGGGCTCTGAAGCTTTCTTT. Amino acid sequence: CASQLGTGGSEAFF.

The rearrangement joins TRBV7-9 to TRBJ2-7; D is unresolved. CDR1 and CDR2 (germline): SEHNR, FQNEAQ (reference sequence). The CDR3 covers 12 residues. V was cut by 1 base and J by 4 bases, with 5 bases left in between. The CDR3 protein is CASSLGEYEQYF. The CDR3 region has the DNA TGTGCCAGCAGCTTAGGCGAATACGAGCAGTACTTC.

The J gene is TRBJ2-5, the V gene TRBV4-1; TRBD2 aligns across 13 bases. This CDR3 is 19 amino acids long. V shed 1 base and J 2 bases; nucleotides not matched to a gene: 10. Germline CDR1 is MGHRA and CDR2 is YSYEKL. The CDR3 sequence: CASSQGWTSGSGNQETQYF. DNA of the CDR3: TGCGCCAGCAGCCAAGGCTGGACTAGCGGGAGTGGTAATCAAGAGACCCAGTACTTC.

The V gene is TRBV27, the J gene TRBJ1-1; D is uncertain. V was shortened by 4 bases and J by 1 base, with 4 bases between the two germline ends. CDR3 length equals 12 residues. CDR1 and CDR2 from the germline V gene are MNHEY and SMNVEV (reference sequence). The CDR3 DNA follows: TGTGCCAGCAGTTCCGGGAACACTGAAGCTTTCTTT. It encodes CASSSGNTEAFF.

This rearrangement joins TRBV4-1 to TRBJ2-7, with 11 bases fitting TRBD2. This CDR3 contains 15 residues. With 0 bases clipped from V and 3 bases from J, the junction kept 1 base outside the gene matches. The V gene's germline CDR1 is MGHRA and CDR2 YSYEKL. In DNA form, the CDR3 reads TGCGCCAGCAGCCAAGATAGCGGGGGGGACTACGAGCAGTACTTC. Its translation is CASSQDSGGDYEQYF.

J is TRBJ2-7 and V is TRBV4-1; D is possibly TRBD2 (6 bases). The CDR3 runs to 16 residues. From germline, CDR1 is MGHRA and CDR2 YSYEKL. V lost 2 bases and J 0 bases, leaving 14 bases between the germline ends. The chain's CDR3 is CASSQRWDSPSYEQYF. CDR3 nucleotide sequence: TGCGCCAGCAGCCAACGTTGGGACTCCCCCTCCTACGAGCAGTACTTC.